A selection of T cell receptor beta chains follows, all from one sample in a study of shared clonotypes between healthy human individuals. Here immunoSEQ multiplex PCR was the method, and the copy in TCRdb shows in-frame clones only, minus some. The sample holds hundreds of thousands of clones, about 85% seen once. The sequencing input was PBMCs. All receptors derive from a woman aged 40 to 50 in good health. Some clones in this sample may be carry-over from other donors' samples. Each CDR3 is given with its conserved first and last residue. Each record gives: clone size, V gene, J gene, D gene, CDR3 DNA, CDR3 protein. A D gene is named only where the DNA matches it firmly. Clone size, where shown, is once, few, many, or a class for clones that have expanded.

.	TRBV7-2	TRBJ2-5	.	TGTGCCAGCAGCTTTGGGGCTAGGGAGACCCAGTACTTC	CASSFGARETQYF
few	TRBV5-1	TRBJ1-1	.	TGCGCCAGCAGCACCGACAGGAGCACTGAAGCTTTCTTT	CASSTDRSTEAFF
.	TRBV23-1	TRBJ2-1	TRBD1	TGCGCCGCGGCGAAGGGACAGGGGAGGAATGAGCAGTTCTTC	CAAAKGQGRNEQFF
.	TRBV15	TRBJ2-7	.	TGTGCCACCAGCAGAGATTGGCACGAGCAGTACTTC	CATSRDWHEQYF
.	TRBV19	TRBJ1-2	.	TGTGCCAGTAGGGACTGGAGGAGTCCCGTCACTAACTATGGCTACACCTTC	CASRDWRSPVTNYGYTF
once	TRBV15	TRBJ1-1	.	TGTGCCACCAGCAGAGGTACGACAGCGAACACTGAAGCTTTCTTT	CATSRGTTANTEAFF
.	TRBV5-1	TRBJ1-1	.	TGCGCCAGCAGCCCATCCCGAGGCAGGGTGGACACTGAAGCTTTCTTT	CASSPSRGRVDTEAFF
.	TRBV5-5	TRBJ1-5	.	TGTGCCAGCAGCTTGTACTGGGGCCCTCAGCCCCAGCATTTT	CASSLYWGPQPQHF
.	TRBV14	TRBJ2-1	.	TGTGCCAGCAGCCAAGACTATAGGAGACAGGTGACTGGTGAGCAGTTCTTC	CASSQDYRRQVTGEQFF
.	TRBV7-9	TRBJ2-1	.	TGTGCCAGCAGCTTACCCCTAGGGGGAGGCGAGCAGTTCTTC	CASSLPLGGGEQFF
once	TRBV6-6	TRBJ2-7	.	TGTGCCAGCAGAGGGGACGGAAGCTCCTACGAGCAGTACTTC	CASRGDGSSYEQYF
few	TRBV5-4	TRBJ2-6	.	TGTGCCAGCAGCTTGGTTGGGGCCAACGTCCTGACTTTC	CASSLVGANVLTF
.	TRBV5-6	TRBJ1-2	.	TGTGCCAGCAGCGTGGTGACAGGCTACTATGGCTACACCTTC	CASSVVTGYYGYTF
.	TRBV28	TRBJ2-3	TRBD2	TGTGCCAGCAGTCCCCCCAGGCGGGAGTTCTCAGATACGCAGTATTTT	CASSPPRREFSDTQYF
.	TRBV2	TRBJ1-1	.	TGTGCCAGCTGTCTGACCCACGGGGTAGGCACTGAAGCTTTCTTT	CASCLTHGVGTEAFF
.	TRBV28	TRBJ2-5	.	TGTGCCAGCAGTTTTCGGGGGCCTGGGCAAGAGACCCAGTACTTC	CASSFRGPGQETQYF
.	TRBV30	TRBJ2-1	.	TGTGCCTGGAGCAAAGGAATCGACAATGAGCAGTTCTTC	CAWSKGIDNEQFF
few	TRBV5-8	TRBJ2-2	.	TGTGCCAGCAGCTTGCGCAGGGAGGCCGGGGAGCTGTTTTTT	CASSLRREAGELFF
.	TRBV7-9	TRBJ1-2	.	TGTGCCAGCAGCTTAATAAGGGCCTCGACTAACTATGGCTACACCTTC	CASSLIRASTNYGYTF
.	TRBV6-5	TRBJ2-7	.	TGTGCCAGCAGTTACTCGCGGGACGAGCAGTACTTC	CASSYSRDEQYF
.	TRBV2	TRBJ1-4	.	TGTGCCAGCAGTGTCCGCCCTAATGAAAAACTGTTTTTT	CASSVRPNEKLFF
.	TRBV2	TRBJ2-3	.	TGTGCCAGCGGGGGAAGGGGCACAGATACGCAGTATTTT	CASGGRGTDTQYF
.	TRBV28	TRBJ1-2	.	TGTGCCAGCAGTTTAGCCAGAAACTATGGCTACACCTTC	CASSLARNYGYTF
.	TRBV5-1	TRBJ2-1	TRBD2	TGCGCCAGCAGGGGAGCGGGAGAAGGGGTTGGGCAGTTCTTC	CASRGAGEGVGQFF
.	TRBV23-1	TRBJ1-5	.	TGCGCCAGCAGTCACCCCGGCCGGACGGACCAGGGACCCCAGCATTTT	CASSHPGRTDQGPQHF
.	TRBV27	TRBJ1-4	TRBD1	TGTGCCAGCAGTAGACAGGGTGCAACTAATGAAAAACTGTTTTTT	CASSRQGATNEKLFF
.	TRBV29-1	TRBJ1-1	TRBD1	TGCAGCGTTGACGACAGGGGTAACACTGAAGCTTTCTTT	CSVDDRGNTEAFF
.	TRBV5-4	TRBJ2-7	TRBD1	TGTGCCAGCAGCTTAGCGGTGAGAACAGGGGGACTGGGGTCCTACGAGCAGTACTTC	CASSLAVRTGGLGSYEQYF
.	TRBV28	TRBJ2-5	TRBD1	TGTGCCAGCAGTACCCAACAGGGGAATAACCAAGAGACCCAGTACTTC	CASSTQQGNNQETQYF
.	TRBV10-3	TRBJ2-1	TRBD2	TGTGCCATCAGTGAGTCCCAGGGCGGGAGGGCCTACAATGAGCAGTTCTTC	CAISESQGGRAYNEQFF